The rows below give T cell receptor beta chains drawn from one sample of a study of blood T cell repertoires in COVID-19. Sequenced by immunoSEQ multiplex PCR; TCRdb stores in-frame clones only, minus some. The sample holds fewer than 500,000 clones, 87% seen once. Material: PBMCs or T cells enriched from blood (not recorded which). Receptors originate from a young woman with acute COVID-19. Both conserved end residues are part of each CDR3. Fields, in order: J gene, V gene, CDR3 protein.

j_gene: TRBJ2-7; v_gene: TRBV7-2; CDR3aa: CASSSYASYEQYF
j_gene: TRBJ2-1; v_gene: TRBV9; CDR3aa: CASSDNPVPEGNEQFF
j_gene: TRBJ1-3; v_gene: TRBV7-9; CDR3aa: CASSLAGYSSRDSGNTIYF
j_gene: TRBJ1-4; v_gene: TRBV5-8; CDR3aa: CASSLGQKATNEKLFF
j_gene: TRBJ2-1; v_gene: TRBV29-1; CDR3aa: CSVPTGNSYNEQFF
j_gene: TRBJ1-2; v_gene: TRBV25-1; CDR3aa: CASSESRGYTF
j_gene: TRBJ2-3; v_gene: TRBV4-2; CDR3aa: CASSQGGLGTDTQYF
j_gene: TRBJ2-7; v_gene: TRBV11-2; CDR3aa: CASSQGLAYEQYF
j_gene: TRBJ1-3; v_gene: TRBV6-5; CDR3aa: CASARVSGNTIYF
j_gene: TRBJ2-7; v_gene: TRBV4-3; CDR3aa: CASSQVEGLAYEQYF
j_gene: TRBJ2-7; v_gene: TRBV3-1/TRBV3-2; CDR3aa: CASSPGTGGSYEQYF
j_gene: TRBJ2-7; v_gene: TRBV19; CDR3aa: CASSIAGQGFYEQYF
j_gene: TRBJ1-4; v_gene: TRBV6-1; CDR3aa: CASSVRQGKPNEKLFF
j_gene: TRBJ2-5; v_gene: TRBV7-7; CDR3aa: CASSLTSGTQETQYF
j_gene: TRBJ1-1; v_gene: TRBV19; CDR3aa: CASSEFSNTEAFF
j_gene: TRBJ2-7; v_gene: TRBV19; CDR3aa: CASSTSSGRAEEQYF
j_gene: TRBJ2-2; v_gene: TRBV28; CDR3aa: CASSRGQGEAGELFF
j_gene: TRBJ1-6; v_gene: TRBV5-4; CDR3aa: CASSLANPAAPLHF
j_gene: TRBJ1-1; v_gene: TRBV27; CDR3aa: CASSQGQNTEAFF
j_gene: TRBJ1-6; v_gene: TRBV7-9; CDR3aa: CASSPQSGSPLHF
j_gene: TRBJ1-5; v_gene: TRBV6-5; CDR3aa: CASSYSRYSNQPQHF
j_gene: TRBJ1-3; v_gene: TRBV7-2; CDR3aa: CASSLGGAAGNTIYF
j_gene: TRBJ1-1; v_gene: TRBV30; CDR3aa: CAWGVTGSNTEAFF
j_gene: TRBJ1-1; v_gene: TRBV5-1; CDR3aa: CASSFNPEARLNTEAFF
j_gene: TRBJ1-5; v_gene: TRBV19; CDR3aa: CASSIEGQRRNQPQHF
j_gene: TRBJ1-1; v_gene: TRBV25-1; CDR3aa: CASSDRIGGTEAFF
j_gene: TRBJ2-5; v_gene: TRBV7-2; CDR3aa: CASSPGQGGGQETQYF
j_gene: TRBJ1-2; v_gene: TRBV9; CDR3aa: CASSVLETYGYTF
j_gene: TRBJ2-7; v_gene: TRBV7-9; CDR3aa: CASGPPRTGVYEQYF
j_gene: TRBJ2-1; v_gene: TRBV7-3; CDR3aa: CASSLAGVRNEQFF
j_gene: TRBJ2-3; v_gene: TRBV6-5; CDR3aa: CASKGWRLSTDTQYF
j_gene: TRBJ2-7; v_gene: TRBV6-4; CDR3aa: CASTGDRSSYEQYF
j_gene: TRBJ1-3; v_gene: TRBV7-9; CDR3aa: CASSSDIGGQSGNTIYF
j_gene: TRBJ2-3; v_gene: TRBV9; CDR3aa: CASTPRGGRGADTQYF
j_gene: TRBJ2-1; v_gene: TRBV5-6; CDR3aa: CASSRAGGLSRGQFF
j_gene: TRBJ2-3; v_gene: TRBV4-1; CDR3aa: CASSQERLAGGPSTDTQYF
j_gene: TRBJ2-7; v_gene: TRBV7-2; CDR3aa: CASSSRTGGYEQYF
j_gene: TRBJ2-2; v_gene: TRBV11-2; CDR3aa: CASSLAGVYTGELFF
j_gene: TRBJ2-7; v_gene: TRBV3-1/TRBV3-2; CDR3aa: CASSQLLSLAGKYF
j_gene: TRBJ2-7; v_gene: TRBV19; CDR3aa: CASRIAGEGEQYF
j_gene: TRBJ1-5; v_gene: TRBV12-2; CDR3aa: CASRINDRVDQPQHF
j_gene: TRBJ2-3; v_gene: TRBV5-1; CDR3aa: CASSLQLATSTDTQYF
j_gene: TRBJ1-1; v_gene: TRBV5-6; CDR3aa: CASSNPGMENTEAFF